The rows below give T cell receptor beta chains drawn from one sample of a study of CD8 T cells in Susac syndrome. TCRdb re-called the immunoSEQ multiplex PCR reads with MiXCR, one entry per CDR3 protein. The sample yields roughly 190,000 distinct CDR3 sequences, about 95% seen once. Input material: CD8+ T cells from PBMCs. These receptors were taken from a human donor with Susac syndrome. Both conserved end residues are part of each CDR3. Fields, in order: clone size, D gene, J gene, V gene, CDR3 protein, CDR3 DNA. The D gene is left open where the match is weak. The listing skips clone size in some rows; elsewhere it reads once, few, many or a size class.

clone_size: .
d_call: .
j_call: TRBJ2-1
v_call: TRBV25-1
cdr3_aa: CASSDGILRLSSYNEQFF
cdr3_nt: TGTGCCAGCAGTGATGGCATTCTCAGACTTTCCTCTTACAATGAGCAGTTCTTC

clone_size: .
d_call: .
j_call: TRBJ2-1
v_call: TRBV24-1
cdr3_aa: CATSDGVSSYNEQFF
cdr3_nt: TGTGCCACCAGCGACGGGGTAAGCTCCTACAATGAGCAGTTCTTC

clone_size: .
d_call: TRBD1
j_call: TRBJ1-2
v_call: TRBV9
cdr3_aa: CASTVGTALDYGYTF
cdr3_nt: TGTGCCAGCACCGTCGGGACAGCCCTCGACTATGGCTACACCTTC

clone_size: .
d_call: TRBD1
j_call: TRBJ1-1
v_call: TRBV3-1
cdr3_aa: CASSQDSTGLNTEAFF
cdr3_nt: TGTGCCAGCAGCCAAGATTCGACAGGGCTGAACACTGAAGCTTTCTTT

clone_size: .
d_call: TRBD2
j_call: TRBJ2-7
v_call: TRBV27
cdr3_aa: CASSYPGRASYEQYF
cdr3_nt: TGTGCCAGCAGTTACCCGGGGAGGGCGTCCTACGAGCAGTACTTC

clone_size: .
d_call: TRBD1
j_call: TRBJ1-2
v_call: TRBV3-1
cdr3_aa: CASSQGWRDRVNYTF
cdr3_nt: TGTGCCAGCAGCCAAGGCTGGAGGGACAGGGTGAACTACACCTTC

clone_size: .
d_call: TRBD2
j_call: TRBJ2-5
v_call: TRBV5-1
cdr3_aa: CASSLTSGHQETQYF
cdr3_nt: TGCGCCAGCAGCTTGACTAGCGGACACCAAGAGACCCAGTACTTC

clone_size: .
d_call: .
j_call: TRBJ2-5
v_call: TRBV3-1
cdr3_aa: CASSHEGGPGETQYF
cdr3_nt: TGTGCCAGCAGCCATGAAGGGGGGCCCGGTGAGACCCAGTACTTC

clone_size: .
d_call: .
j_call: TRBJ2-1
v_call: TRBV12-3/TRBV12-4
cdr3_aa: CASSSTGWGNEQFF
cdr3_nt: TGTGCCAGCAGCTCCACGGGTTGGGGGAATGAGCAGTTCTTC

clone_size: .
d_call: .
j_call: TRBJ2-1
v_call: TRBV5-6
cdr3_aa: CASSQGLRPYNEQFF
cdr3_nt: TGTGCCAGCAGCCAGGGACTCCGACCCTACAATGAGCAGTTCTTC

clone_size: .
d_call: .
j_call: TRBJ2-1
v_call: TRBV29-1
cdr3_aa: CSVHSYNEQFF
cdr3_nt: TGCAGCGTTCACTCCTACAATGAGCAGTTCTTC

clone_size: .
d_call: .
j_call: TRBJ2-1
v_call: TRBV27
cdr3_aa: CATRRGSNLGGEQFF
cdr3_nt: TGTGCCACCCGAAGGGGTTCCAATTTGGGTGGTGAGCAGTTCTTC

clone_size: .
d_call: .
j_call: TRBJ1-2
v_call: TRBV27
cdr3_aa: CASSLGGAGYTF
cdr3_nt: TGTGCCAGCAGCCTGGGGGGGGCTGGCTACACCTTC

clone_size: .
d_call: .
j_call: TRBJ1-2
v_call: TRBV6-5
cdr3_aa: CASSYRLNYGYTF
cdr3_nt: TGTGCCAGCAGTTACAGACTGAACTATGGCTACACCTTC

clone_size: .
d_call: .
j_call: TRBJ2-6
v_call: TRBV12-3/TRBV12-4
cdr3_aa: CANSRGTGANVLTF
cdr3_nt: TGTGCCAATTCGCGGGGCACTGGGGCCAACGTCCTGACTTTC

clone_size: .
d_call: .
j_call: TRBJ1-2
v_call: TRBV11-2
cdr3_aa: CASSFSGNYGYTF
cdr3_nt: TGTGCCAGCAGCTTCAGTGGGAACTATGGCTACACCTTC

clone_size: .
d_call: .
j_call: TRBJ2-6
v_call: TRBV19
cdr3_aa: CASSPNSGANVLTF
cdr3_nt: TGTGCCAGTAGCCCTAATTCTGGGGCCAACGTCCTGACTTTC

clone_size: .
d_call: .
j_call: TRBJ1-6
v_call: TRBV7-2
cdr3_aa: CASSFGGSGDSPLHF
cdr3_nt: TGTGCCAGCAGCTTTGGGGGCTCTGGGGATTCACCCCTCCACTTT

clone_size: once
d_call: .
j_call: TRBJ1-5
v_call: TRBV5-6
cdr3_aa: CASSWGWDQPQHF
cdr3_nt: TGTGCCAGCAGCTGGGGGTGGGATCAGCCCCAGCATTTT

clone_size: .
d_call: .
j_call: TRBJ1-1
v_call: TRBV7-9
cdr3_aa: CASSVLGGNTEAFF
cdr3_nt: TGTGCCAGCAGCGTCCTGGGGGGGAACACTGAAGCTTTCTTT

clone_size: .
d_call: .
j_call: TRBJ2-5
v_call: TRBV5-6
cdr3_aa: CASSPGASTETQYF
cdr3_nt: TGTGCCAGCAGCCCCGGAGCTAGCACAGAGACCCAGTACTTC

clone_size: .
d_call: .
j_call: TRBJ2-5
v_call: TRBV11-2
cdr3_aa: CASSLAGTSLQETQYF
cdr3_nt: TGTGCCAGCAGCTTAGCCGGGACATCCCTCCAAGAGACCCAGTACTTC

clone_size: .
d_call: TRBD2
j_call: TRBJ2-1
v_call: TRBV18
cdr3_aa: CASSQASGKYNEQFF
cdr3_nt: TGTGCCAGCTCACAGGCTAGCGGGAAATACAATGAGCAGTTCTTC

clone_size: .
d_call: .
j_call: TRBJ1-5
v_call: TRBV6-1
cdr3_aa: CASSQQGTYSNQPQHF
cdr3_nt: TGTGCCAGCAGTCAACAGGGCACCTATAGCAATCAGCCCCAGCATTTT

clone_size: .
d_call: .
j_call: TRBJ2-7
v_call: TRBV9
cdr3_aa: CASSVEKGFYEQYF
cdr3_nt: TGTGCCAGCAGCGTAGAAAAGGGTTTCTACGAGCAGTACTTC

clone_size: .
d_call: .
j_call: TRBJ1-5
v_call: TRBV4-1
cdr3_aa: CASSQARLSNQPQHF
cdr3_nt: TGCGCCAGCAGCCAAGCCAGGCTGAGCAATCAGCCCCAGCATTTT

clone_size: .
d_call: TRBD1
j_call: TRBJ1-1
v_call: TRBV12-3/TRBV12-4
cdr3_aa: CASSRQGARGTEAFF
cdr3_nt: TGTGCCAGCAGCCGACAGGGGGCGCGAGGCACTGAAGCTTTCTTT

clone_size: once
d_call: .
j_call: TRBJ1-2
v_call: TRBV25-1
cdr3_aa: CASSDSGTVYGYTF
cdr3_nt: TGTGCCAGCAGTGATTCCGGGACGGTCTATGGCTACACCTTC

clone_size: .
d_call: .
j_call: TRBJ2-7
v_call: TRBV5-4
cdr3_aa: CASSLGFFSYEQYF
cdr3_nt: TGTGCCAGCAGCTTGGGGTTCTTCTCCTACGAGCAGTACTTC

clone_size: .
d_call: TRBD2
j_call: TRBJ2-2
v_call: TRBV27
cdr3_aa: CASSFAGGGTGELFF
cdr3_nt: TGTGCCAGCAGTTTCGCGGGGGGCGGGACCGGGGAGCTGTTTTTT

clone_size: .
d_call: .
j_call: TRBJ1-4
v_call: TRBV5-1
cdr3_aa: CASSLMDTNEKLFF
cdr3_nt: TGCGCCAGCAGCTTAATGGACACTAATGAAAAACTGTTTTTT

clone_size: .
d_call: .
j_call: TRBJ2-1
v_call: TRBV19
cdr3_aa: CASSEQTYNEQFF
cdr3_nt: TGTGCCAGTAGTGAACAGACCTACAATGAGCAGTTCTTC

clone_size: .
d_call: TRBD2
j_call: TRBJ2-7
v_call: TRBV24-1
cdr3_aa: CATSRRGSNHEQYF
cdr3_nt: TGTGCCACCAGTAGGCGCGGGAGTAACCACGAGCAGTACTTC

clone_size: .
d_call: .
j_call: TRBJ1-1
v_call: TRBV4-1
cdr3_aa: CASSQDSGEGSTEAFF
cdr3_nt: TGCGCCAGCAGCCAAGATTCTGGAGAAGGTAGCACTGAAGCTTTCTTT

clone_size: .
d_call: .
j_call: TRBJ2-1
v_call: TRBV6-5
cdr3_aa: CASSPGLYNEQFF
cdr3_nt: TGTGCCAGCAGTCCTGGACTTTACAATGAGCAGTTCTTC

clone_size: .
d_call: TRBD2
j_call: TRBJ2-1
v_call: TRBV29-1
cdr3_aa: CSVETPSGGPSYNEQFF
cdr3_nt: TGCAGCGTTGAAACACCTAGCGGGGGCCCCTCGTACAATGAGCAGTTCTTC

clone_size: .
d_call: .
j_call: TRBJ1-1
v_call: TRBV3-1
cdr3_aa: CASSQDVGYTEAFF
cdr3_nt: TGTGCCAGCAGCCAAGACGTGGGGTACACTGAAGCTTTCTTT

clone_size: .
d_call: .
j_call: TRBJ2-5
v_call: TRBV5-1
cdr3_aa: CASSLGGLEGETQYF
cdr3_nt: TGCGCCAGCAGCTTGGGGGGGCTGGAAGGAGAGACCCAGTACTTC

clone_size: .
d_call: TRBD1
j_call: TRBJ2-1
v_call: TRBV9
cdr3_aa: CASSRQGAINEQFF
cdr3_nt: TGTGCCAGCAGCCGACAGGGGGCCATCAATGAGCAGTTCTTC

clone_size: .
d_call: .
j_call: TRBJ2-7
v_call: TRBV12-3/TRBV12-4
cdr3_aa: CASSRQLTQVLRGQYF
cdr3_nt: TGTGCCAGCAGTCGACAGCTAACCCAAGTCCTACGAGGGCAGTACTTC

clone_size: once
d_call: .
j_call: TRBJ2-3
v_call: TRBV30
cdr3_aa: CAWNRDNTDTQYF
cdr3_nt: TGTGCCTGGAATCGGGACAACACAGATACGCAGTATTTT

clone_size: .
d_call: .
j_call: TRBJ1-3
v_call: TRBV5-8
cdr3_aa: CASSLDLLGNTIYF
cdr3_nt: TGTGCCAGCAGCTTGGACCTCCTTGGAAACACCATATATTTT

clone_size: .
d_call: .
j_call: TRBJ1-5
v_call: TRBV30
cdr3_aa: CAWTPAGINQPQHF
cdr3_nt: TGTGCCTGGACCCCCGCCGGGATCAATCAGCCCCAGCATTTT

clone_size: .
d_call: .
j_call: TRBJ2-1
v_call: TRBV15
cdr3_aa: CATSHPQAANYNEQFF
cdr3_nt: TGTGCCACCAGCCATCCTCAAGCGGCCAACTACAATGAGCAGTTCTTC

clone_size: .
d_call: .
j_call: TRBJ1-2
v_call: TRBV5-6
cdr3_aa: CASSLNYMDYGYTF
cdr3_nt: TGTGCCAGCAGCTTGAACTATATGGACTATGGCTACACCTTC

clone_size: .
d_call: .
j_call: TRBJ2-5
v_call: TRBV4-1
cdr3_aa: CASSQENAGGETQYF
cdr3_nt: TGCGCCAGCAGCCAAGAGAATGCTGGGGGGGAGACCCAGTACTTC

clone_size: once
d_call: .
j_call: TRBJ1-1
v_call: TRBV13
cdr3_aa: CASSRDLVGAFF
cdr3_nt: TGTGCCAGCAGCCGGGATCTAGTAGGAGCTTTCTTT

clone_size: .
d_call: .
j_call: TRBJ2-3
v_call: TRBV10-3
cdr3_aa: CAISGILRGTDTQYF
cdr3_nt: TGTGCCATCAGTGGGATCCTCCGGGGTACAGATACGCAGTATTTT

clone_size: .
d_call: TRBD2
j_call: TRBJ2-5
v_call: TRBV4-1
cdr3_aa: CASSQERGALETQYF
cdr3_nt: TGCGCCAGCAGCCAAGAGCGGGGGGCCTTGGAGACCCAGTACTTC

clone_size: .
d_call: .
j_call: TRBJ1-5
v_call: TRBV20-1
cdr3_aa: CSARLLLTGDDSNQPQHF
cdr3_nt: TGCAGTGCTCGCCTACTCCTTACAGGCGATGATAGCAATCAGCCCCAGCATTTT

clone_size: .
d_call: .
j_call: TRBJ1-1
v_call: TRBV19
cdr3_aa: CASSITVAGGVPEAFF
cdr3_nt: TGTGCCAGTAGTATAACGGTGGCGGGGGGTGTCCCTGAAGCTTTCTTT

clone_size: .
d_call: .
j_call: TRBJ2-7
v_call: TRBV28
cdr3_aa: CASMKRLTYEQYF
cdr3_nt: TGTGCCAGCATGAAGCGCCTCACCTACGAGCAGTACTTC

clone_size: .
d_call: TRBD2
j_call: TRBJ2-1
v_call: TRBV4-2
cdr3_aa: CASSQDGGSSYNEQFF
cdr3_nt: TGTGCCAGCAGCCAAGACGGGGGGAGCTCCTACAATGAGCAGTTCTTC